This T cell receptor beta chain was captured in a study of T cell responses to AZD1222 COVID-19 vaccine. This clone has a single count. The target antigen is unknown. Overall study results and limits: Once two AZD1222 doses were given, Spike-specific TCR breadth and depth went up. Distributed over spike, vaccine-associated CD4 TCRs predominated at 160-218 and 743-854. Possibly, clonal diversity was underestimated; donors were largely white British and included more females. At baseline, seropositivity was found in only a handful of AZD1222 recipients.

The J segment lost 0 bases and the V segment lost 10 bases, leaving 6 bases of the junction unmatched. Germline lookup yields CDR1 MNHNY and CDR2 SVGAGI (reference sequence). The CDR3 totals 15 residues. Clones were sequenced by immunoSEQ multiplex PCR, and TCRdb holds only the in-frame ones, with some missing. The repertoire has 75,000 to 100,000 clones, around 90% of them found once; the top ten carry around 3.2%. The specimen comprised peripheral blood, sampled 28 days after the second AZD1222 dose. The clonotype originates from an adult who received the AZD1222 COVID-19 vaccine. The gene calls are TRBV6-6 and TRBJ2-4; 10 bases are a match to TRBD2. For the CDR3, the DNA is TGTGCCACCTGTAGCGGGAGGCTAGCCAAAAACATTCAGTACTTC. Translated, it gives CATCSGRLAKNIQYF.